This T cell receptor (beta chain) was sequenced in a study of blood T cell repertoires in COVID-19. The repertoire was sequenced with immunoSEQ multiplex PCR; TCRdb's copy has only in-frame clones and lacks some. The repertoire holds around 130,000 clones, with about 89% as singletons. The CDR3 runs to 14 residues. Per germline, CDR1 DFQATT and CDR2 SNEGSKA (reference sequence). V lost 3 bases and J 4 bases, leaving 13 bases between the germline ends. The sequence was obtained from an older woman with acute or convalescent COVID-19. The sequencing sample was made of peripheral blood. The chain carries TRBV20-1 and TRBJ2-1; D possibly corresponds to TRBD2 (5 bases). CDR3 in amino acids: CSASFAGQYNEQFF. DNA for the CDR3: TGCAGTGCTAGTTTTGCGGGCCAATACAATGAGCAGTTCTTC.